Following are 29 T cell receptor beta chains from one sample sequenced in a study of OX40 agonist ivuxolimab in advanced cancers. Libraries were prepared by immunoSEQ multiplex PCR; TCRdb keeps only in-frame clonotypes and omits some of them. Seen here are 12,000 or so clones, about 87% observed once, and the top ten hold more than 40%. Sequenced here: CD4+ or CD8+ T cells sorted from blood, sampled in a trial of the OX40 agonist ivuxolimab. These receptors were collected from an adult with an advanced solid tumor such as melanoma, head and neck, liver or kidney cancer.

The V gene is TRBV27, the J gene TRBJ2-1; D possibly corresponds to TRBD1 (7 bases). V was cut by 2 bases and J by 6 bases, with 11 bases left in between. Looked up from germline, CDR1 is MNHEY and CDR2 is SMNVEV (reference sequence). This CDR3 has 14 amino acids. In DNA form, the CDR3 reads TGTGCCAGCAGTTTAAGGCAGGGGGGCAATGAGCAGTTCTTC. It encodes CASSLRQGGNEQFF.

The chain couples TRBV28 to TRBJ2-7; TRBD1 matches 9 bases. The V gene end was trimmed by 7 bases and the J gene end by 4 bases; junction bases not matched to a gene: 11. The CDR3 runs to 15 residues. CDR1 is MDHEN and CDR2 is SYDVKM in the germline V gene. CDR3 protein: CASTWDRDRAYEQYF. Written as DNA, the CDR3 is TGTGCCAGCACGTGGGACCGGGACAGGGCATACGAGCAGTACTTC. The full variable domain, in which reference TRBV28 and TRBJ2-7 provide the parts outside the CDR3, is DVKVTQSSRYLVKRTGEKVFLECVQDMDHENMFWYRQDPGLGLRLIYFSYDVKMKEKGDIPEGYSVSREKKERFSLILESASTNQTSMYLCASTWDRDRAYEQYFGPGTRLTVT.

This clone was detected once. V usage is TRBV4-2 and J usage is TRBJ2-7; D ambiguous. Trimming took off 1 base at V and 3 bases at J, with 13 bases between the two ends. The germline V gene has CDR1 LGHNA and CDR2 YNFKEQ. This CDR3 region has 15 residues. This chain's CDR3 is CASSQAPPDRYEQYF. CDR3 nucleotides: TGTGCCAGCAGCCAAGCCCCCCCGGACCGCTACGAGCAGTACTTC.

This clone came up a few times. The chain combines TRBV30 with TRBJ2-3; D may be TRBD2 (6 bases). The germline CDR1 and CDR2 sequences are GTSNPN and SVGIG (reference sequence). The CDR3 length is 15 residues. Between the trimmed V and J ends, which lost 3 bases and 7 bases, there was a span of 20 bases. The CDR3 loop is CAWRPTRDWLNTQYF. The DNA for the CDR3 is TGTGCCTGGAGGCCCACCCGGGACTGGCTAAATACGCAGTATTTT.

The rearrangement links TRBV2 to TRBJ2-7; D not resolved. Per the germline V gene, CDR1 is SNHLY and CDR2 is FYNNEI. Trimming took 1 base from V and 6 from J, leaving 10 bases between them. This CDR3 comprises 13 residues. The CDR3, as DNA: TGTGCCAGCAGTGAAGGGCCCTATAGCGAGCAGTACTTC. Its protein is CASSEGPYSEQYF.

This chain links TRBV19 with TRBJ2-3; perhaps TRBD2 as D (5 bases). The CDR3 runs to 15 residues. Per germline, CDR1 LNHDA and CDR2 SQIVND (reference sequence). Trimming stripped 7 bases from V and 1 base from J, with 15 bases between. Here the CDR3 reads CASTLHGSRTDTQYF. In DNA, the CDR3 is TGTGCCAGTACCCTTCATGGGAGCCGCACAGATACGCAGTATTTT.

This clone occurred once. CDR3 amino acids: CASSWSGLSSYNEQFF. The CDR3, as DNA: TGTGCCAGCAGCTGGTCCGGGCTAAGCTCCTACAATGAGCAGTTCTTC. The chain has TRBV27 and TRBJ2-1; D remains unclear. CDR3 length: 16 amino acids. V was clipped by 6 bases and J by 0 bases, with 15 bases between them. Germline V gene lookup returns CDR1 MNHEY and CDR2 SMNVEV (reference sequence).

The chain has TRBV27 and TRBJ2-1; 7 bases are a match to TRBD1. The CDR3 runs 18 residues. The junction had 18 bases not matched to a gene; V was cut back by 5 bases and J by 5 bases. Germline V gene sequence: CDR1 MNHEY, CDR2 SMNVEV (reference sequence). The CDR3 DNA follows: TGTGCCAGCAGTCTACTCTCCCCTTCCGGACAGGATCACAATGAGCAGTTCTTC. Its protein is CASSLLSPSGQDHNEQFF.

This clone was recorded once. The chain carries TRBV28 and TRBJ1-4; 10 nucleotides agree with TRBD1. The CDR3 consists of 17 residues. Germline V gene sequence: CDR1 MDHEN, CDR2 SYDVKM. J was trimmed by 4 bases and V by 6 bases; bases with no gene match: 11. CDR3: CASSLTGTGVLNEKLFF. CDR3 DNA: TGTGCCAGCAGCTTGACGGGGACAGGGGTCCTTAATGAAAAACTGTTTTTT.

The rearrangement joins TRBV2 to TRBJ2-7; D is uncertain. The ends were cut back, 3 bases at V and 5 bases at J, with 5 bases in the middle. This CDR3 comprises 11 residues. Germline loops: CDR1 SNHLY, CDR2 FYNNEI. The CDR3 region is CASSDTHEQYF. In nucleotides, the CDR3 is TGTGCCAGCAGTGACACCCACGAGCAGTACTTC.

This chain uses TRBV19 with TRBJ2-2; no reliable D call. The length of the CDR3 is 15 residues. With 2 bases removed from V and 8 bases from J, the gap between germline ends came to 15 bases. The germline gives CDR1 LNHDA, CDR2 SQIVND (reference sequence). CDR3 sequence (DNA): TGTGCCAGTAGTATAAGTCGTGTAGGGTTGGGGGAGCTGTTTTTT. Translated: CASSISRVGLGELFF.

J is TRBJ2-5 and V is TRBV6-5; D may be TRBD1 (6 bases). The CDR3 loop spans 14 amino acids. Between the trimmed V and J ends, which lost 5 bases and 0 bases, there was a span of 10 bases. Germline-derived CDR1 and CDR2 are MNHEY and SVGAGI. The CDR3 nucleotides are TGTGCCAGCAGTCCTACAGGGTACCAAGAGACCCAGTACTTC. This gives the protein CASSPTGYQETQYF.

The chain couples TRBV5-8 to TRBJ2-2; 7 bases agree with TRBD1. CDR3 length: 14 amino acids. V lost 0 bases and J lost 4; bases outside the gene matches: 0. The germline gives CDR1 SGHTS, CDR2 YDEGEE. The CDR3 DNA follows: TGTGCCAGCAGCTTGGGGACAGGCACCGGGGAGCTGTTTTTT. Translating it yields CASSLGTGTGELFF.

The chain has TRBV25-1 and TRBJ2-7; no clear D. Germline V lookup: CDR1 MGHDK, CDR2 SYGVNS. The CDR3 is 16 residues long. Between the trimmed V and J ends, which lost 2 bases and 2 bases, there was a span of 16 bases. CDR3 coding DNA: TGTGCCAGCAGTGAAGGGCCCGGGTCAGTCACCTACGAGCAGTACTTC. It codes for CASSEGPGSVTYEQYF.

This chain connects TRBV9 to TRBJ2-5, with 8 bases identical to TRBD1. Per germline, CDR1 SGDLS and CDR2 YYNGEE. This CDR3 is built from 15 residues. The trim removed 3 bases at V and 5 bases at J, leaving 9 bases unmatched. The CDR3, as DNA: TGTGCCAGCAGCGATTCAGGGGGCCTGTCCGAGACCCAGTACTTC. This codes for CASSDSGGLSETQYF.

The chain joins TRBV14 to TRBJ2-3; D unresolved. There are 15 residues in the CDR3. The V end lost 4 bases, the J end lost 4 bases, and 15 bases lay between the germline ends. Germline V gene sequence: CDR1 SGHDN, CDR2 FVKESK. CDR3 amino acids: CASSPNPRGADTQYF. Here the CDR3 DNA reads TGTGCCAGCAGCCCAAACCCGCGCGGCGCAGATACGCAGTATTTT.

There are a few counts of this clone. The chain carries TRBV6-1 and TRBJ1-2; tentative D call: TRBD1 (5 bases). Germline-derived CDR1 and CDR2 are MNHNS and SASEGT. Trimming left V 6 bases short and J 2 bases short, with 16 bases between. The length of the CDR3 is 15 residues. CDR3 sequence reads: CASRTGHAWNYGYTF. CDR3 in DNA: TGTGCCAGCAGGACCGGACACGCTTGGAACTATGGCTACACCTTC.

The chain is built from TRBV4-1 and TRBJ2-1; TRBD1 agrees at 9 bases. CDR1 MGHRA and CDR2 YSYEKL come from the germline V gene. The CDR3 loop spans 15 amino acids. V lost 4 bases, J lost 7 bases, and 8 bases stayed unmatched. CDR3 in amino acids: CASSPRGTGLNEQFF. In DNA form, the CDR3 reads TGCGCCAGCAGCCCCAGAGGGACAGGGCTGAATGAGCAGTTCTTC.

V usage is TRBV6-5 and J usage is TRBJ2-1; D unresolved. Between the trimmed V and J ends, which lost 0 bases and 9 bases, there was a span of 12 bases. The germline V gene has CDR1 MNHEY and CDR2 SVGAGI. The CDR3 spans 14 residues. For the CDR3, the DNA is TGTGCCAGCAGTTACTCGATGGTCTTCAGTGAGCAGTTCTTC. It yields the protein CASSYSMVFSEQFF.

The chain joins TRBV27 to TRBJ1-2; a weak D match, TRBD1 (6 bases). This CDR3 spans 15 amino acids. Germline CDR1 is MNHEY and CDR2 is SMNVEV (reference sequence). The V gene lost 0 bases and the J gene lost 5 bases, with 13 bases spanning the gap. CDR3 bases: TGTGCCAGCAGTTTATCGTGGGGGGGCGCTTATGGCTACACCTTC. This gives the protein CASSLSWGGAYGYTF.

The rearrangement joins TRBV4-3 to TRBJ2-7; either TRBD1 or TRBD2 may fit D (5 bases each). Germline CDR1 LGHNA, CDR2 YSLEER. With 3 bases removed from V and 5 bases from J, the gap between germline ends came to 17 bases. The CDR3 length is 15 residues. In DNA, the CDR3 is TGCGCCAGCAGCCAGAGTACGGGACCCCTCGACGAGCAGTACTTC. The encoded protein is CASSQSTGPLDEQYF.

This clone was counted only a few times. V usage is TRBV4-3 and J usage is TRBJ2-5, with TRBD2 identical over 7 bases. There are 15 residues in the CDR3. Losses at the gene ends were 1 base for V and 3 bases for J; bases not matched to a gene: 5. Germline V gives CDR1 LGHNA, CDR2 YSLEER. The CDR3 DNA reads as TGCGCCAGCAGCCAAGCCACAGGACTAGAAGAGACCCAGTACTTC. Protein: CASSQATGLEETQYF.

This chain links TRBV19 with TRBJ2-2, with 9 nucleotides matching TRBD2. Germline trimming cut 5 bases from V and 7 bases from J; bases unmatched to any gene: 8. Looked up from germline, CDR1 is LNHDA and CDR2 is SQIVND (reference sequence). The length of the CDR3 is 15 residues. As DNA, the CDR3 is TGTGCCAGTAGTGTCAACCTACTAGCGGGCGGGGAGCTGTTTTTT. It specifies CASSVNLLAGGELFF.

The genes are TRBV7-9 and TRBJ1-1; possibly TRBD1 for D (5 bases). Germline V gene lookup returns CDR1 SEHNR and CDR2 FQNEAQ (reference sequence). CDR3 length: 16 amino acids. V lost 0 bases and J lost 3, with 14 bases in between. CDR3 DNA: TGTGCCAGCAGCTTAGCCGGAGGGGAAGGGGACACTGAAGCTTTCTTT. It encodes CASSLAGGEGDTEAFF.

The genes are TRBV9 and TRBJ1-2, with D possibly matching TRBD1 (6 bases). Germline values: CDR1 SGDLS, CDR2 YYNGEE. Between the trimmed V and J ends, which lost 0 bases and 4 bases, there was a span of 16 bases. The length of the CDR3 is 16 residues. CDR3 sequence: CASSVEQGVFGYGYTF. DNA for the CDR3: TGTGCCAGCAGCGTAGAACAGGGCGTTTTCGGCTATGGCTACACCTTC.

The rearrangement links TRBV7-8 to TRBJ2-3; D ambiguous. The CDR3 totals 14 residues. The ends were cut back, 6 bases at V and 0 bases at J, with 10 bases in the middle. CDR1 SGHVS and CDR2 FQNEAQ come from the germline V gene. The CDR3 sequence is CASRLTASTDTQYF. CDR3 DNA sequence: TGTGCCAGCAGACTAACGGCTAGCACAGATACGCAGTATTTT.

This clone came up a few times. This chain links TRBV2 with TRBJ2-3, with 14 nucleotides matching TRBD2. The CDR3 spans 15 residues. In germline, CDR1 is SNHLY, CDR2 FYNNEI. The V and J ends lost 8 bases and 7 bases, in that order; junction bases with no gene match: 8. CDR3 nucleotides: TGTGCCAGCTGGAGGGGGACTAGCGGGAGAAATACGCAGTATTTT. Its protein product is CASWRGTSGRNTQYF.

The chain links TRBV5-8 to TRBJ2-4, with 10 nucleotides matching TRBD2. The J segment lost 3 bases and the V segment lost 4 bases, leaving 7 bases of the junction unmatched. Germline values: CDR1 SGHTS, CDR2 YDEGEE. The CDR3 contains 16 residues. CDR3 protein: CASSLGLADRKNIQYF. Here the CDR3 DNA reads TGTGCCAGCAGCCTAGGACTAGCGGACCGCAAAAACATTCAGTACTTC. The full variable domain, rest sourced from reference TRBV5-8 and TRBJ2-4, is EAGVTQSPTHLIKTRGQQATLRCSPISGHTSVYWYQQALGLGLQFLLWYDEGEERNRGNFPPRFSGRQFPNYSSELNVNALELEDSALYLCASSLGLADRKNIQYFGAGTRLSVL.

This chain joins TRBV25-1 and TRBJ1-4, with 8 bases that match TRBD1. The germline gives CDR1 MGHDK, CDR2 SYGVNS. The CDR3 is 15 residues long. The junction had 8 bases not matched to a gene; V was cut back by 7 bases and J by 4 bases. CDR3 sequence reads: CASKAGGFGNEKLFF. DNA of the CDR3: TGTGCCAGCAAGGCAGGGGGCTTTGGTAATGAAAAACTGTTTTTT.